This passage covers 8 T cell receptor beta chains from one sample sequenced in a study of response to subunit inactivated influenza vaccine. TCRdb re-derived calls from the RT-PCR reads in MiXCR, one entry per CDR3 protein. The sample holds approximately 290,000 distinct CDR3 sequences, approximately 21% seen once. This sample comprised PBMCs from blood, obtained approximately 22 months after vaccination. All receptors come from a man aged 45-69 years who received an inactivated influenza vaccine.

V and J are TRBV29-1 and TRBJ1-5, with TRBD1 matching 7 bases. The CDR3 totals 15 residues. The V segment lost 7 bases and the J segment 1 base; nucleotides outside the gene matches: 10. Germline V gene lookup returns CDR1 SQVTM and CDR2 ANQGSEA. The CDR3 reads CSASQGSRSNQPQHF. CDR3 in DNA: TGCAGCGCCTCACAGGGGTCGAGGAGCAATCAGCCCCAGCATTTT.

This clonotype was detected only a few times. The chain uses TRBV6-1 and TRBJ2-5; weak D call: TRBD2 (6 bases). Per germline, CDR1 MNHNS and CDR2 SASEGT. Between the trimmed V and J ends, which lost 6 bases and 5 bases, there was a span of 19 bases. CDR3 length: 15 amino acids. CDR3 DNA sequence: TGTGCCAGCAGCTCCACCTACGGGAGCGGGGAGACCCAGTACTTC. It yields the protein CASSSTYGSGETQYF.

The genes are TRBV18 and TRBJ1-4; maybe TRBD1 (5 bases). Germline V lookup: CDR1 KGHSH, CDR2 LQKENI. Trimming stripped 2 bases from V and 1 base from J, with 11 bases between. This CDR3 is built from 16 residues. The CDR3 DNA sequence: TGTGCCAGCTCACCAGGCTCCCAGGGAACTAATGAAAAACTGTTTTTT. Protein sequence: CASSPGSQGTNEKLFF.

This clonotype appeared a few times. For the CDR3, the DNA is TGTGCCAGCAGCGGACAGGGCTTCGCCGGGGAGCTGTTTTTT. It specifies CASSGQGFAGELFF. This chain connects TRBV6-2 or TRBV6-3 to TRBJ2-2; 8 bases map to TRBD1. V dropped 6 bases and J dropped 6; count of bases not matched to a gene: 6. The CDR3 loop spans 14 amino acids. Germline CDR1 reads MNHEY; CDR2 reads SVGEGT.

V and J are TRBV23-1 and TRBJ1-1; D ambiguous. TRBV23-1 carries the ORF label, with uncertain function. This CDR3 spans 14 amino acids. V lost 6 bases and J 1 base, leaving 12 bases between the germline ends. The CDR3 spells CASRGKAKNTEAFF. For the CDR3, the DNA is TGCGCCAGCAGGGGGAAGGCAAAGAACACTGAAGCTTTCTTT.

The genes are TRBV2 and TRBJ1-5, with D possibly TRBD1 on 6 matching bases. Deletions cut 5 bases from V and 5 bases from J, with 10 bases between. The germline V gene has CDR1 SNHLY and CDR2 FYNNEI. The CDR3 runs to 13 residues. As DNA, the CDR3 is TGTGCCAGCAGTTTTCGGACAGATCAGCCCCAGCATTTT. It is translated as CASSFRTDQPQHF. Variable domain in full (rest from reference TRBV2 and TRBJ1-5): EPEVTQTPSHQVTQMGQEVILRCVPISNHLYFYWYRQILGQKVEFLVSFYNNEISEKSEIFDDQFSVERPDGSNFTLKIRSTKLEDSAMYFCASSFRTDQPQHFGDGTRLSIL.

As concerns this clonotype: A much bigger clone sits one base away, suggesting this may be a read error. The genes are TRBV5-6 and TRBJ1-6; no clear D. The CDR3 runs to 13 residues. Germline-derived CDR1 and CDR2 are SGHDT and YYEEEE. The germline V and J ends were trimmed by 4 bases and 7 bases, with 9 bases remaining between them. This chain's CDR3 is CASSPVGNSPLHF. The CDR3 nucleotides read TGTGCCAGCAGCCCTGTGGGGAATTCACCCCTCCACTTT.

This chain links TRBV9 with TRBJ2-5; D call uncertain. The CDR3 loop spans 14 amino acids. In germline, CDR1 is SGDLS, CDR2 YYNGEE. Trimming took off 4 bases at V and 2 bases at J, with 12 bases between the two ends. The CDR3 reads CASSPLRSQETQYF. Written as DNA, the CDR3 is TGTGCCAGCAGCCCCCTTCGGTCACAAGAGACCCAGTACTTC.